This note documents a single T cell receptor (beta chain) sequence. V shed 0 bases and J 4 bases; nucleotides not matched to a gene: 7. Germline lookup yields CDR1 LGHNT and CDR2 FRNRAP. This CDR3 region has 16 residues. TCRdb redid the calling of the RT-PCR reads with MiXCR, one entry per CDR3 protein. The sample contains 920,000 or so distinct CDR3 sequences, roughly 18% of which appear only once. This specimen belongs to a study of patients and donors after allogeneic stem cell transplantation. This sequence joins TRBV12-5 and TRBJ2-7, with 9 bases matching TRBD1. This receptor was identified in a human donor who was either an allogeneic HSCT recipient or a stem cell or donor lymphocyte infusion donor (not recorded which). It is not recorded whose cells these are; they may come from a transplant donor. The source material was blood, either unsorted or a sorted T cell fraction (not recorded which). CDR3 in amino acids: CASGLVLRDREYEQYF. The CDR3 DNA reads as TGTGCTAGTGGTTTGGTACTCCGGGACAGGGAGTACGAGCAGTACTTC.